This T cell receptor (beta chain) was captured by sequencing in a study of cytomegalovirus exposure and HLA in healthy donors. Germline-derived CDR1 and CDR2 are MNHEY and SMNVEV (reference sequence). CDR3 length: 13 residues. J was trimmed by 3 bases and V by 8 bases; bases with no gene match: 4. Use of 60 Vbeta and 13 Jbeta primers characterized the PCR. Generated by immunoSEQ multiplex PCR, the TCRdb table keeps only in-frame clones and is missing some. The repertoire includes around 90,000 clones, around 84% of them detected once, and about 3% sits in the top ten. The origin of this receptor is a woman between 40 and 50 years old in good health and CMV-seronegative. The specimen sequenced was PBMCs. The gene calls are TRBV27 and TRBJ2-7; 10 bases line up with TRBD1. The CDR3 DNA follows: TGTGCCAGCTTGGACAGGGGGAACTACGAGCAGTACTTC. Residues: CASLDRGNYEQYF.